The rows below give T cell receptor beta chains drawn from one sample of a study of T cell repertoires in cytomegalovirus infection. TCRdb called the reads again in MiXCR, with one record for every CDR3 protein. The sample holds more than 400,000 distinct CDR3 sequences, about a quarter seen once. The sample taken for sequencing was PBMCs. The receptors were gathered from a human donor in good health (CMV status not recorded). Some clones in this sample may be carry-over from other donors' samples. The CDR3 runs from the conserved cysteine through the conserved F or W. D genes are given only for firm matches. Some rows have no size entry. The others give once, few or many, or a class for an expanded clone.

v_call	d_call	j_call	clone_size	cdr3_nt	cdr3_aa
TRBV7-2	.	TRBJ2-5	.	TGTGCCAGCAGCTTAAGTGGGAGTGGGACCCAGTACTTC	CASSLSGSGTQYF
TRBV18	.	TRBJ1-1	.	TGTGCCAGCTCAGAAAAAGCGAACACTGAAGCTTTCTTT	CASSEKANTEAFF
TRBV6-1	TRBD1	TRBJ2-3	.	TGTGCCAGCAGTGAATGGACAGGGGGCGAAGATACGCAGTATTTT	CASSEWTGGEDTQYF
TRBV4-1	TRBD1	TRBJ1-5	few	TGCGCCAGCAGCCAACCCGACAGGGCGGGTCAGCCCCAGCATTTT	CASSQPDRAGQPQHF
TRBV11-3	.	TRBJ2-1	.	TGTGCCATAAAAGCCGAGAATGAGCAGTTCTTC	CAIKAENEQFF
TRBV11-3	.	TRBJ1-1	.	TGTGCCAGCAGCTTAGATCGGGGGGCCGGGAACACTGAAGCTTTCTTT	CASSLDRGAGNTEAFF
TRBV6-2/TRBV6-3	.	TRBJ1-1	few	TGTGCCAGCAAAAGGGCGCCTGAAGCTTTCTTT	CASKRAPEAFF
TRBV19	TRBD2	TRBJ2-7	few	TGTGCCAGTAGAGGACTAGCGGGACTGGGCTCCTACGAGCAGTACTTC	CASRGLAGLGSYEQYF
TRBV19	.	TRBJ2-7	.	TGTGCCAGTAGTATGATGGACTACGAGCAGTACTTC	CASSMMDYEQYF
TRBV12-3/TRBV12-4	.	TRBJ1-1	few	TGTGCCAGCAGTTTAAGGCAGGGATTGGGGCCCATGAACACTGAAGCTTTCTTT	CASSLRQGLGPMNTEAFF
TRBV5-6	.	TRBJ1-2	.	TGTGCCAGCAGCATACAAGGGAACTCTCCTAACTATGGCTACACCTTC	CASSIQGNSPNYGYTF
TRBV7-9	TRBD1	TRBJ1-1	.	TGTGCCAGCAGCGTAGACAGGGATTCGACTGAAGCTTTCTTT	CASSVDRDSTEAFF
TRBV20-1	.	TRBJ2-6	few	TGCAGTGTTCGTGATGGGGCCAACGTCCTGACTTTC	CSVRDGANVLTF
TRBV10-3	TRBD1	TRBJ1-1	few	TGTGCCGCGATGGGTGGGACAGGAAAAACCGAAGCTTTCTTT	CAAMGGTGKTEAFF
TRBV6-5	TRBD1	TRBJ2-1	few	TGTGCCACCAAAAGGGACAGGGATTACAATGAGCAGTTCTTC	CATKRDRDYNEQFF
TRBV20-1	TRBD2	TRBJ2-1	.	TGCAGTGCCAGAACTAGCGGGATATTGTACAATGAGCAGTTCTTC	CSARTSGILYNEQFF
TRBV20-1	.	TRBJ1-1	.	TGCAGTGCGACGAAATATAACACTGAAGCTTTCTTT	CSATKYNTEAFF
TRBV7-2	.	TRBJ2-5	.	TGTGCCAGCAGCCTCACCGTCGAGACCCAGTACTTC	CASSLTVETQYF
TRBV20-1	.	TRBJ2-1	once	TGCAGTGCTCCACGGGGGGCTGGGAATGAGCAGTTCTTC	CSAPRGAGNEQFF
TRBV5-5	.	TRBJ1-3	few	TGTGCCAGCAGCTCCGGGGGCACTGGAAACACCATATATTTT	CASSSGGTGNTIYF
TRBV2	TRBD1	TRBJ2-3	.	TGTGCCAGGGACGGGACAGGGGGCATCACAGATACGCAGTATTTT	CARDGTGGITDTQYF
TRBV20-1	TRBD2	TRBJ2-3	.	TGCAGTGCTAGAGCTGCATCCGGGGGGGCGGGGGGCACAGATACGCAGTATTTT	CSARAASGGAGGTDTQYF
TRBV7-2	.	TRBJ1-2	.	TGTGCCAGCAGCTTAGATCAGGGCGAATATGGCTACACCTTC	CASSLDQGEYGYTF
TRBV29-1	.	TRBJ2-3	.	TGCAGCGTTGCTCGACTAAGCCTGCGGGATACGCAGTATTTT	CSVARLSLRDTQYF
TRBV27	.	TRBJ2-7	.	TGTGCCAGCAGTTTGGGGTCAGGGGCAGGTGGAGCGAATTACTACGAGCAGTACTTC	CASSLGSGAGGANYYEQYF
TRBV29-1	TRBD2	TRBJ2-3	.	TGCAGCGTTCCTAGCGGGAGGGCCTCCTTGCCGACAGATACGCAGTATTTT	CSVPSGRASLPTDTQYF
TRBV4-1	TRBD2	TRBJ2-1	few	TGCGCCAGCAGCCAAGAGACGGGAGGGCCCTACAATGAGCAGTTCTTC	CASSQETGGPYNEQFF
TRBV7-9	.	TRBJ2-2	few	TGTGCCAGCAGCCAATGGACACCGGGGACCGGGGAGCTGTTTTTT	CASSQWTPGTGELFF
TRBV4-1	.	TRBJ2-5	few	TGCGCCAGCAGCCAAGATAACAGAAGATTCCAAGAGACCCAGTACTTC	CASSQDNRRFQETQYF
TRBV29-1	TRBD2	TRBJ2-5	.	TGCAGCGTTCCTCCGGGACTAGCGGAACAAGAGACCCAGTACTTC	CSVPPGLAEQETQYF
TRBV7-3	TRBD2	TRBJ2-1	many	TGTGCCAGCAGCCCTGGACTAGCGGGGCCCTACAATGAGCAGTTCTTC	CASSPGLAGPYNEQFF
TRBV28	.	TRBJ1-1	.	TGTGCCAGCCACAGCTATTTGAACACTGAAGCTTTCTTT	CASHSYLNTEAFF
TRBV7-2	.	TRBJ1-2	few	TGTGCCAGCAGCGCCGGGACCGGGGGGAGCTACACCTTC	CASSAGTGGSYTF
TRBV6-1	TRBD2	TRBJ2-1	many	TGTGCCAGCAGGATGACTAGCGGGAGTTTAAATGAGCAGTTCTTC	CASRMTSGSLNEQFF
TRBV7-2	.	TRBJ1-1	many	TGTGCCAGCAGCTTACGACAGGAGAACACTGAAGCTTTCTTT	CASSLRQENTEAFF
TRBV28	.	TRBJ1-5	few	TGTGCCAGCCGGGGGGGCAGACAGCCCCAGCATTTT	CASRGGRQPQHF
TRBV5-3	.	TRBJ2-3	.	TGTGCCAGCAGCCCTGACAGGACCACAGATACGCAGTATTTT	CASSPDRTTDTQYF
TRBV18	TRBD1	TRBJ1-2	.	TGTGCCAGCTCACGGGAGGCAGGGGGCAGAGCAAACTATGGCTACACCTTC	CASSREAGGRANYGYTF
TRBV6-1	.	TRBJ1-5	few	TGTGCCACCTACAGGGCTAGCAATCAGCCCCAGCATTTT	CATYRASNQPQHF
TRBV12-3/TRBV12-4	TRBD1	TRBJ2-1	few	TGTGCCAGCAGTTCCGGGACAGGGGTGGGGGATGAGCAGTTCTTC	CASSSGTGVGDEQFF